The present T cell receptor beta chain was sequenced within a study of blood T cell repertoires in COVID-19. Looking at the study overall: In each case, the material was cDNA or gDNA derived from T cells, B-cell-depleted T cells, or PBMCs.

Original analysis: From reference gene primer amplification, estimates of nucleated cell counts were derived. Produced via immunoSEQ multiplex PCR; TCRdb's table is partial and in-frame only. V, J and clone size were drawn from that table, and D and trimming were deduced from the DNA. The table shows fewer than 300,000 clones, with roughly 88% occurring only once. The TCR was taken from a woman aged 30 to 39 with acute or convalescent COVID-19. The sample taken for sequencing was peripheral blood.

CDR3 nucleotide sequence: TGTGCCAGCAGCCCATTAGCGGGAGGGGAGCCACAAGAGACCCAGTACTTC. Protein sequence: CASSPLAGGEPQETQYF. The chain has TRBV14 and TRBJ2-5, with TRBD2 matching 11 bases. The CDR3 contains 17 residues. Germline trimming cut 4 bases from V and 2 bases from J; bases unmatched to any gene: 9. Germline loops: CDR1 SGHDN, CDR2 FVKESK. Full variable domain (outside the CDR3, taken from reference TRBV14 and TRBJ2-5): EAGVTQFPSHSVIEKGQTVTLRCDPISGHDNLYWYRRVMGKEIKFLLHFVKESKQDESGMPNNRFLAERTGGTYSTLKVQPAELEDSGVYFCASSPLAGGEPQETQYFGPGTRLLVL.